Reported below is one T cell receptor beta chain. The record originates from a study of cytomegalovirus exposure and HLA in healthy donors. Germline V CDR1 and CDR2: MNHEY, SMNVEV (reference sequence). The CDR3 is 14 amino acids. Trimming removed 5 bases at V and 3 bases at J, with 13 bases between. The PCR ran on 60 Vbeta and 13 Jbeta primers. The assay was immunoSEQ multiplex PCR, and TCRdb's table has in-frame clones only and misses some. The table has over 250,000 clones, roughly 88% seen once. The V and J genes are TRBV27 and TRBJ1-1; TRBD1 is a possible D gene (5 bases). The sequence was collected from a man aged 40-49 years in good health and CMV-seropositive. Specimen: PBMCs. CDR3 protein: CASSRGFYDTEAFF. In nucleotides, the CDR3 is TGTGCCAGCAGTCGGGGGTTCTATGACACTGAAGCTTTCTTT.